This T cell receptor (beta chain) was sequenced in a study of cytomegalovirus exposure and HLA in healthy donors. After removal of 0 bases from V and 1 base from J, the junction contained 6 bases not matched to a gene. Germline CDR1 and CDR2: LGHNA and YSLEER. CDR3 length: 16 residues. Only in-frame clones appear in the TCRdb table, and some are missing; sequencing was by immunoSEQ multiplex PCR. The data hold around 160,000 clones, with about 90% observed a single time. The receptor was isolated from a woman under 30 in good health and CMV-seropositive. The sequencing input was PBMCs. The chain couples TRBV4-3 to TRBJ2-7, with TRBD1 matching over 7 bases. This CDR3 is CASSQDEGARSYEQYF. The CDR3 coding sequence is TGCGCCAGCAGCCAAGATGAGGGGGCGCGGTCCTACGAGCAGTACTTC.